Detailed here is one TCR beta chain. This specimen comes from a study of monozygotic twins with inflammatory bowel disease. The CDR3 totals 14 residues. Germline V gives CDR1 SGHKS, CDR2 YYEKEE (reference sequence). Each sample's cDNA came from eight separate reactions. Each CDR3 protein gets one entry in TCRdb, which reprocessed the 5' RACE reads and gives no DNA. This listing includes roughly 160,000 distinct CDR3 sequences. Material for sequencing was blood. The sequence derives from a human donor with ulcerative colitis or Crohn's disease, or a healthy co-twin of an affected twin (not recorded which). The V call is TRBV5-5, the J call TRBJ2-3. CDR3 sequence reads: CASSRAVRADTQYF.